This T cell receptor beta chain was captured in a study of cytomegalovirus exposure and HLA in healthy donors. The PCR was carried out with 60 Vbeta primers and 13 Jbeta primers. This table comes from immunoSEQ multiplex PCR, and its TCRdb copy is limited to in-frame clones, with some not included. The sample holds approximately 160,000 clones, around 75% seen once. From germline, CDR1 is MNHEY and CDR2 SVGAGI. Trimming left V 2 bases short and J 2 bases short, with 12 bases between. This CDR3 comprises 15 residues. This TCR came from a male donor in good health and CMV-seronegative. Sequencing was done on a sample of PBMCs. The chain uses TRBV6-5 and TRBJ1-1, with D possibly matching TRBD1 (6 bases). The CDR3 nucleotides are TGTGCCAGCAGTTACACCCTACAGGGTAACACTGAAGCTTTCTTT. Translation gives CASSYTLQGNTEAFF.